This TCR beta chain was retrieved from a study of blood T cell repertoires in COVID-19. At the level of the study: The origin of the acute and convalescent COVID-19 samples was the United States, Italy and Spain. Sources were T cells, B-cell-depleted T cells, or PBMCs; the material itself was cDNA or gDNA.

V was trimmed by 8 bases and J by 2 bases, leaving 10 bases between them. Germline V gene sequence: CDR1 MNHEY, CDR2 SVGAGI. The CDR3 totals 13 residues. As handled by the study authors: How many nucleated cells were present was estimated from reference gene primer amplification. Profiling relied on immunoSEQ multiplex PCR, and the TCRdb table lists in-frame clones only, not all of them. V and J calls and clone size are given by that table; D and trimming were obtained from the DNA. The sample has just over 300,000 clones; 80% to 90% are singletons. Participant age was about 18 to 89 years, and participants resided in fewer than 25 US areas.

Sequencing was carried out using PBMCs or T cells enriched from blood (not recorded which). This chain uses TRBV6-5 with TRBJ1-3; TRBD1 is a possible D gene (5 bases). This clonotype originated in a man aged 25 to 40 who had recovered from COVID-19. CDR3 region: CASVGGAGNTIYF. CDR3 bases: TGTGCCAGCGTCGGGGGAGCTGGAAACACCATATATTTT.